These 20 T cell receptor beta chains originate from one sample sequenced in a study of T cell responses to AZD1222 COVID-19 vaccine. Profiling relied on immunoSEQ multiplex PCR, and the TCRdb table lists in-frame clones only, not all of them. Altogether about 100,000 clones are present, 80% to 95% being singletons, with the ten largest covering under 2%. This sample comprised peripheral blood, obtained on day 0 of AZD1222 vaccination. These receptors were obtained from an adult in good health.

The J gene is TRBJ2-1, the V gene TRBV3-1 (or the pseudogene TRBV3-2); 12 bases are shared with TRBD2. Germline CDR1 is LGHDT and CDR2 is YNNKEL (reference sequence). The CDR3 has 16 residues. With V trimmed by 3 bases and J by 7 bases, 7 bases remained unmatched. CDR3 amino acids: CASSQLTSGSWNEQFF. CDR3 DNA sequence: TGTGCCAGCAGCCAGTTGACTAGCGGGAGCTGGAATGAGCAGTTCTTC.

The CDR3 spells CASSEIVGNYGYTF. For the CDR3, the DNA is TGTGCCAGCAGTGAAATAGTAGGGAACTATGGCTACACCTTC. This sequence joins TRBV6-1 and TRBJ1-2, with D unresolved. CDR3 length: 14 amino acids. The ends were cut back, 2 bases at V and 2 bases at J, with 9 bases in the middle. CDR1 MNHNS and CDR2 SASEGT come from the germline V gene.

The CDR3, as DNA: TGTGCCAGCAGCCAAAGCACAGGGGAGGCATCACCCCTCCACTTT. Translating gives CASSQSTGEASPLHF. J is TRBJ1-6 and V is TRBV3-1 (or the pseudogene TRBV3-2); the match to TRBD1 covers 7 bases. The CDR3 runs 15 residues. Germline loops: CDR1 LGHDT, CDR2 YNNKEL (reference sequence). V trimming: 2 bases; J trimming: 10 bases; junction bases outside the gene matches: 8.

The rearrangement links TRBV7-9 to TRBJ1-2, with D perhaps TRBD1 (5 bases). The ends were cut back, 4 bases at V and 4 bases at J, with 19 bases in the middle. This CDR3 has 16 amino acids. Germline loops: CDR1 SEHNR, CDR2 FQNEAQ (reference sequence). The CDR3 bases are TGTGCCAGCAGCTCAATCAGGCGGGGGAAGGGCTATGGCTACACCTTC. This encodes CASSSIRRGKGYGYTF.

The CDR3 bases are TGCAGTGCTAGGCTAATCTCTGGCTACACCTTC. Protein sequence: CSARLISGYTF. The chain combines TRBV20-1 with TRBJ1-2; no clear D. The CDR3 covers 11 residues. Germline values: CDR1 DFQATT, CDR2 SNEGSKA (reference sequence). V lost 3 bases to trimming and J lost 7 bases, with 9 bases between them.

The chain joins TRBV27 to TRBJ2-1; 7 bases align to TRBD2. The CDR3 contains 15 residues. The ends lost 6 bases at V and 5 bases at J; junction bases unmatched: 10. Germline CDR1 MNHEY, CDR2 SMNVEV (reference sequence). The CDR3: CASSPTARGNNEQFF. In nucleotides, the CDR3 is TGTGCCAGCAGCCCCACCGCGCGGGGGAACAATGAGCAGTTCTTC.

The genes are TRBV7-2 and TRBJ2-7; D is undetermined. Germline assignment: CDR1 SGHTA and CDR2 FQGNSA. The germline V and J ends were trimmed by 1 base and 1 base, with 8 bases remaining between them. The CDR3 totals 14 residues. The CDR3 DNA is TGTGCCAGCAGCTTAGTTTCAGGTTCCTACGAGCAGTACTTC. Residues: CASSLVSGSYEQYF.

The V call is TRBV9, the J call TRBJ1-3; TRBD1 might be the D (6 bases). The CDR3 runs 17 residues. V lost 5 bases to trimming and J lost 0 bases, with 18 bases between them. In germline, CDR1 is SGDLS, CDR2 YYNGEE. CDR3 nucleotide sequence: TGTGCCAGCAGTCGTACCACGGGACAAAGCTCTGGAAACACCATATATTTT. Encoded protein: CASSRTTGQSSGNTIYF.

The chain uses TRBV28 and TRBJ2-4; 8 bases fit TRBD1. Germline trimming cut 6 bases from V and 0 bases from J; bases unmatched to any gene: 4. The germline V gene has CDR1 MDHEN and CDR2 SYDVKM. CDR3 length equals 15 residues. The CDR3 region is CASSWTGLAKNIQYF. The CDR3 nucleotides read TGTGCCAGCAGCTGGACAGGGTTAGCCAAAAACATTCAGTACTTC.

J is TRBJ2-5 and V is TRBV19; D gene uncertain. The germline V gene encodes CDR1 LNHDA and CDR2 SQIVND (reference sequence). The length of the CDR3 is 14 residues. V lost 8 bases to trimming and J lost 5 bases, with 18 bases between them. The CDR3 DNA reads TGTGCCAGTCCTCCGAGAGGTTCGTCGGAGACCCAGTACTTC. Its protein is CASPPRGSSETQYF.

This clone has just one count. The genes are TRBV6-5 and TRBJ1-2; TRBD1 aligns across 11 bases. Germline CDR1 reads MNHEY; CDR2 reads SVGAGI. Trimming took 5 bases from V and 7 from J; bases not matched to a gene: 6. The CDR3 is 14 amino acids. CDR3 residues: CASSSGQGAFGYTF. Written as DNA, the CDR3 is TGTGCCAGCAGTAGCGGACAGGGGGCGTTTGGCTACACCTTC.

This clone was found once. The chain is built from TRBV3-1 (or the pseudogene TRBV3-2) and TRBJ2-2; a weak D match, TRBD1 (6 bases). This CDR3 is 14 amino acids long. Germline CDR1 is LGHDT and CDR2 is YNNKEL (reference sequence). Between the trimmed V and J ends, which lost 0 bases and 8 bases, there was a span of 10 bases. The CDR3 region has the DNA TGTGCCAGCAGCCAAGAGGGGGCGGTTGGGGAGCTGTTTTTT. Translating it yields CASSQEGAVGELFF.

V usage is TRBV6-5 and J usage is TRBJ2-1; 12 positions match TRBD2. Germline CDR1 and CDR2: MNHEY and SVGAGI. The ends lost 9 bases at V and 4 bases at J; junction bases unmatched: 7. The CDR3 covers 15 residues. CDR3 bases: TGTGCCAGTGCGACCGGACTAGCGGGATACAATGAGCAGTTCTTC. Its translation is CASATGLAGYNEQFF.

CDR3 nucleotide sequence: TGTGCCAGTAGTATTTTCAGCTCTGGAAACACCATATATTTT. Encoded protein: CASSIFSSGNTIYF. The genes are TRBV19 and TRBJ1-3; D remains ambiguous. This CDR3 comprises 14 residues. V was shortened by 3 bases and J by 0 bases, with 6 bases between the two germline ends. Germline V gene data show CDR1 as LNHDA and CDR2 as SQIVND (reference sequence).

CDR3: CASSPTQGRDQPQHF. Here the CDR3 DNA reads TGTGCCAGCTCTCCCACTCAGGGTAGAGACCAGCCCCAGCATTTT. This chain connects TRBV18 to TRBJ1-5, with a weak D call TRBD1 (5 bases). The V gene lost 6 bases and the J gene lost 7 bases, with 19 bases spanning the gap. The CDR3 has 15 residues. CDR1 KGHSH and CDR2 LQKENI come from the germline V gene.

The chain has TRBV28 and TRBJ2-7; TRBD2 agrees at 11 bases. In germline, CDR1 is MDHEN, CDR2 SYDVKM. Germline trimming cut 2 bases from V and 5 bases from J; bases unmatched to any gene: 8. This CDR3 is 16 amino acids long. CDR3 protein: CASSLQAGTSGHEQYF. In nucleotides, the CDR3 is TGTGCCAGCAGTTTACAGGCCGGGACTAGCGGCCACGAGCAGTACTTC.

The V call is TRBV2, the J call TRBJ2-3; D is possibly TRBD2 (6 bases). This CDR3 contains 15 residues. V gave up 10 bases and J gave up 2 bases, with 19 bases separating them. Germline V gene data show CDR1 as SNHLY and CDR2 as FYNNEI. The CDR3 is CATLSGLAITDTQYF. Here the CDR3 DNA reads TGTGCCACCCTCTCGGGGCTAGCGATCACAGATACGCAGTATTTT.

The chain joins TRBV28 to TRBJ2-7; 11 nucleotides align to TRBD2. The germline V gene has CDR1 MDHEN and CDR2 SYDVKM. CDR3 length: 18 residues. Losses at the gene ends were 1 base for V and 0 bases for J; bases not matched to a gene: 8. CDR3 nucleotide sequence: TGTGCCAGCAGTTTATCCTTAACTAGCGGGAGTATCTCCTACGAGCAGTACTTC. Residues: CASSLSLTSGSISYEQYF.

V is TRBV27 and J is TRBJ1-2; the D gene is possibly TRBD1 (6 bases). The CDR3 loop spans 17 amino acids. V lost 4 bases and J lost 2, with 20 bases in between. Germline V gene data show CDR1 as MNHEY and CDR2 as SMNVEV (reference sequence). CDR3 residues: CASSYTGLGGPNYGYTF. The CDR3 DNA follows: TGTGCCAGCAGTTATACGGGCCTAGGGGGGCCCAACTATGGCTACACCTTC.

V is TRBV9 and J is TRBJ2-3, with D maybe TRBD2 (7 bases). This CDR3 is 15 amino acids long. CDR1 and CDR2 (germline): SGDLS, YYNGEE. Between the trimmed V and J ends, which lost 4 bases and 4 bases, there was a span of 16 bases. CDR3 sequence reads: CASSPQVGGADTQYF. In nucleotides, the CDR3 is TGTGCCAGCAGCCCTCAGGTAGGGGGGGCAGATACGCAGTATTTT. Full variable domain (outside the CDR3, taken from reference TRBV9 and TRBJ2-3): DSGVTQTPKHLITATGQRVTLRCSPRSGDLSVYWYQQSLDQGLQFLIQYYNGEERAKGNILERFSAQQFPDLHSELNLSSLELGDSALYFCASSPQVGGADTQYFGPGTRLTVL.